Here is one TCR beta chain with its context. The antigen remains undetermined. The CDR3 covers 12 residues. V lost 8 bases and J lost 4, with 11 bases in between. Per germline, CDR1 LNHDA and CDR2 SQIVND (reference sequence). According to the study, genomic DNA was the template for TCR beta VDJ and CDR3 profiling. TCRdb redid the calling of the reads with MiXCR, one entry per CDR3 protein. Of roughly 63,000 distinct CDR3 sequences detected, approximately 54% appear once; the ten largest clones hold roughly 8.7%. The record originates from a study of CD8+CD57+ T cells in acquired aplastic anemia. Background on the study: DNA per sorted CD4+ or CD8+ sample ranged about 0.19 to 30 ug, averaging about 3.4 ug. Researchers reported that healthy donors averaged approximately 9.8 million reads for CD4+ cells. Study outcomes and limitations: A significant difference in CD8+ Simpson's diversity between patients and controls was not found. Researchers report that fewer than 35 CD8+ CDR3 sequences appeared in both patients and controls.

V usage is TRBV19 and J usage is TRBJ1-2; possibly TRBD1 for D (6 bases). The sequenced material came from sorted CD4+, CD8+, or CD8+CD57+ T cells (not recorded which) from PBMCs. This TCR came from a human donor in good health, serving as a control. The CDR3 DNA reads TGTGCCAGTGTGGACAGAAGCTATGGCTACACCTTC. Protein sequence: CASVDRSYGYTF.